The 2 T cell receptor beta chains in this list originate from one sample, sequenced in a study of shared clonotypes between healthy human individuals. CD45RO-negative, CCR7-positively selected cells formed the naive CD8 fraction, excluding terminally differentiated effector memory CD45RA+ cells. The data were produced by immunoSEQ multiplex PCR, yet TCRdb's version contains in-frame clones alone and is incomplete. The sample comprises about 680,000 clones, about 90% of which are singletons, and approximately 22% rests with the top ten. The sample consisted of naive CD8+ T cells sorted from blood. These TCRs come from a man between 25 and 39 years old in good health.

This chain joins TRBV15 and TRBJ2-3; D gene uncertain. CDR1 LNHNV and CDR2 YYDKDF come from the germline V gene (reference sequence). Trimming pared 0 bases from V and 3 bases from J, leaving 4 bases between. The CDR3 length is 13 residues. The CDR3, as DNA: TGTGCCACCAGCAGAGATCCGACAGATACGCAGTATTTT. This translates into CATSRDPTDTQYF. The full variable domain, in which reference TRBV15 and TRBJ2-3 provide the parts outside the CDR3, is DAMVIQNPRYQVTQFGKPVTLSCSQTLNHNVMYWYQQKSSQAPKLLFHYYDKDFNNEADTPDNFQSRRPNTSFCFLDIRSPGLGDTAMYLCATSRDPTDTQYFGPGTRLTVL.

V gene TRBV7-9 combines with J gene TRBJ2-7, with a weak D call TRBD2 (5 bases). Germline CDR1 and CDR2: SEHNR and FQNEAQ (reference sequence). Trimming removed 5 bases at V and 0 bases at J, with 14 bases between. There are 15 residues in the CDR3. The CDR3 DNA is TGTGCCAGCAGCCTACCCGCCGGGAACTCCTACGAGCAGTACTTC. Residues: CASSLPAGNSYEQYF.